The clone carrying this T cell receptor (beta chain) has more than one count but fewer than ten. The target antigen is unknown. These data originate in a study of T cells in Graves' hyperthyroidism and ophthalmopathy. Points from the study as a whole: The model foresaw ophthalmopathy a median about 6.1 months prior to onset.

What was amplified from RNA transcripts were TCR beta CDR3 regions. HTBI primers drove first-round RT-PCR of the TCR CDR3. TCRdb processed the multiplex PCR reads anew with MiXCR; each CDR3 protein has one entry. Of 500,000 to 600,000 distinct CDR3 sequences in the sample, roughly a sixth were seen once. CDR1 and CDR2 (germline): MNHEY, SVGEGT. The length of the CDR3 is 16 residues. V lost 7 bases, J lost 6 bases, and 21 bases lay in between. The TCR originated in a woman aged 18-29 years with Graves' hyperthyroidism. J is TRBJ1-4 and V is TRBV6-2 or TRBV6-3; D is unclear. The sequenced material came from blood. The CDR3 bases are TGTGCCAGCAATAAAAACCGGCCTCTGCTGGATGAAAAACTGTTTTTT. Translated: CASNKNRPLLDEKLFF.